Listed below are T cell receptor beta chains from one sample, sequenced in a study of T cells in Graves' hyperthyroidism and ophthalmopathy. TCRdb analysed the multiplex PCR reads with MiXCR anew, one entry per CDR3 protein. The sample shows more than 650,000 distinct CDR3 sequences, 14% of them seen only once. The source material was blood. These receptor sequences come from a woman aged 18-35 years with Graves' hyperthyroidism. The CDR3 runs from the conserved cysteine through the conserved F or W. Fields, in order: D gene, V gene, J gene, clone size, CDR3 length, CDR3 protein, CDR3 DNA. The D gene is left open where the match is weak. Size is omitted from some rows. Given values are once, few, many or a class for expanded clones.

>TRBD1|TRBV6-1|TRBJ1-5|many|12
CATQGGDQPQHF
TGTGCCACCCAGGGGGGAGATCAGCCCCAGCATTTT
>.|TRBV7-9|TRBJ1-4|few|15
CASSLNSGANEKLFF
TGTGCCAGCAGCTTAAATTCAGGGGCAAATGAAAAACTGTTTTTT
>TRBD2|TRBV5-1|TRBJ2-3|.|16
CASSLATGLAGITQYF
TGCGCCAGCAGCTTGGCAACGGGACTAGCGGGGATTACGCAGTATTTT
>TRBD2|TRBV19|TRBJ2-1|.|17
CASSIQSIAGAPRGQFF
TGTGCCAGTAGTATACAGAGTATAGCGGGAGCTCCCCGGGGGCAGTTCTTC
>.|TRBV18|TRBJ1-1|many|15
CASSPRVMSYTEAFF
TGTGCCAGCTCACCAAGGGTAATGTCGTACACTGAAGCTTTCTTT
>TRBD2|TRBV27|TRBJ2-7|many|13
CASGLAGGYEQYF
TGTGCCAGCGGATTAGCGGGTGGATACGAGCAGTACTTC
>.|TRBV27|TRBJ2-1|few|13
CASRTNNYNEQFF
TGTGCCAGCAGGACTAACAATTACAATGAGCAGTTCTTC
>.|TRBV20-1|TRBJ1-1|.|15
CSARDEIVGNTEAFF
TGCAGTGCTAGAGATGAGATAGTGGGGAACACTGAAGCTTTCTTT
>.|TRBV3-1|TRBJ2-5|.|15
CASSHSNRLGETQYF
TGTGCCAGCAGCCACTCAAATCGGCTAGGTGAGACCCAGTACTTC
>.|TRBV3-1|TRBJ2-2|many|12
CASSQVGGELFF
TGTGCCAGCAGCCAAGTTGGCGGGGAGCTGTTTTTT
>.|TRBV15|TRBJ2-5|many|16
CATSSAEDQGRETQYF
TGTGCCACCAGCAGTGCCGAGGATCAGGGGAGAGAGACCCAGTACTTC
>.|TRBV29-1|TRBJ2-5|many|14
CSVEGRTNRETQYF
TGCAGCGTTGAAGGCCGAACGAATCGGGAGACCCAGTACTTC
>TRBD2|TRBV20-1|TRBJ2-7|.|15
CSARGLAESSYEQYF
TGCAGTGCTAGAGGGCTAGCGGAAAGCTCCTACGAGCAGTACTTC
>TRBD1|TRBV12-3/TRBV12-4|TRBJ1-5|many|14
CASQQGGGNQPQHF
TGTGCCAGTCAACAGGGGGGAGGTAATCAGCCCCAGCATTTT
>.|TRBV28|TRBJ1-2|many|14
CASSLVGLDYGYTF
TGTGCCAGCAGTTTAGTGGGGCTAGACTATGGCTACACCTTC
>TRBD1|TRBV2|TRBJ2-5|many|14
CATTDRGRWETQYF
TGTGCCACCACGGACAGGGGGAGGTGGGAGACCCAGTACTTC
>.|TRBV9|TRBJ1-5|many|14
CASSAADVHQPQHF
TGTGCCAGCAGCGCAGCGGACGTACATCAGCCCCAGCATTTT
>.|TRBV14|TRBJ1-1|.|15
CASSQRVGRNTEAFF
TGTGCCAGCAGCCAACGAGTCGGACGAAACACTGAAGCTTTCTTT
>.|TRBV28|TRBJ2-7|many|14
CASRSQTSRGEQYF
TGTGCCAGCAGATCCCAAACTAGTAGAGGCGAGCAGTACTTC
>.|TRBV29-1|TRBJ2-3|many|12
CSAKGITDTQYF
TGCAGCGCGAAGGGCATCACAGATACGCAGTATTTT
>TRBD2|TRBV14|TRBJ2-3|many|19
CASTGRRRLAGDGADTQYF
TGTGCCAGCACAGGGAGGCGTCGACTAGCGGGAGATGGAGCAGATACGCAGTATTTT
>.|TRBV18|TRBJ2-2|many|13
CASSPLQPGELFF
TGTGCCAGCTCACCATTACAGCCCGGGGAGCTGTTTTTT
>TRBD1|TRBV11-2|TRBJ1-6|.|14
CASSRDSWGSPLHF
TGTGCCAGCAGCAGGGACAGCTGGGGTTCACCCCTCCACTTT
>.|TRBV12-3/TRBV12-4|TRBJ2-7|many|14
CASSTQGIIDEQYF
TGTGCCAGCAGCACCCAGGGGATTATTGACGAGCAGTACTTC
>TRBD2|TRBV27|TRBJ2-7|many|14
CASKGLAGTYEQYF
TGTGCCAGCAAGGGACTAGCGGGGACCTACGAGCAGTACTTC
>.|TRBV5-6|TRBJ1-5|.|14
CASSFYRAHQPQHF
TGTGCCAGCAGCTTCTACAGGGCCCACCAGCCCCAGCATTTT
>.|TRBV3-1|TRBJ1-1|many|14
CASSQGGAYTEAFF
TGTGCCAGCAGCCAAGGCGGCGCCTACACTGAAGCTTTCTTT
>.|TRBV7-9|TRBJ2-7|many|15
CASSLERGRTYEQYF
TGTGCCAGCAGCTTAGAGAGGGGAAGGACCTACGAGCAGTACTTC
>TRBD1|TRBV5-1|TRBJ2-5|few|16
CASSITGTGGQETQYF
TGCGCCAGCAGCATAACCGGGACAGGGGGGCAAGAGACCCAGTACTTC
>.|TRBV20-1|TRBJ2-7|many|13
CSARDASSYEQYF
TGCAGTGCTAGGGACGCAAGCTCCTACGAGCAGTACTTC
>.|TRBV20-1|TRBJ1-1|.|14
CSARAWQVNTEAFF
TGCAGTGCTAGGGCATGGCAAGTGAACACTGAAGCTTTCTTT
>TRBD1|TRBV29-1|TRBJ2-5|many|12
CSARTGRETQYF
TGCAGCGCCCGGACAGGGAGGGAGACCCAGTACTTC
>TRBD2|TRBV3-1|TRBJ2-1|.|15
CASSQGLAASGEQFF
TGTGCCAGCAGCCAAGGACTAGCGGCGTCGGGTGAGCAGTTCTTC
>.|TRBV6-1|TRBJ2-3|many|17
CASSERGYGGIADTQYF
TGTGCCAGCAGTGAAAGGGGCTATGGGGGGATCGCCGATACGCAGTATTTT
>.|TRBV7-8|TRBJ2-7|many|12
CASSRRSYEQYF
TGTGCCAGCAGCCGGCGCTCCTACGAGCAGTACTTC
>.|TRBV2|TRBJ2-7|.|15
CASRKNSDSSYEQYF
TGTGCCAGCAGAAAAAACTCGGACAGCTCCTACGAGCAGTACTTC
>.|TRBV9|TRBJ2-7|.|16
CASSVGTSGSTYEQYF
TGTGCCAGCAGCGTAGGGACCAGCGGGTCTACCTACGAGCAGTACTTC
>TRBD2|TRBV7-2|TRBJ2-7|.|16
CASSLTSGTSGYEQYF
TGTGCCAGCAGCTTAACATCCGGGACTAGCGGTTACGAGCAGTACTTC
>.|TRBV6-2/TRBV6-3|TRBJ1-5|.|13
CASSRTSHQPQHF
TGTGCCAGCAGCCGGACAAGCCATCAGCCCCAGCATTTT
>.|TRBV20-1|TRBJ2-7|many|15
CSARDPLAVTYEQYF
TGCAGTGCTAGAGATCCCTTAGCGGTTACCTACGAGCAGTACTTC
>.|TRBV19|TRBJ2-3|.|15
CASSLGGMVQDTQYF
TGTGCCAGTAGTTTGGGCGGGATGGTTCAGGATACGCAGTATTTT
>.|TRBV7-9|TRBJ1-1|few|17
CASSLILRTTMNTEAFF
TGTGCCAGCAGCTTAATATTGAGGACAACGATGAACACTGAAGCTTTCTTT
>.|TRBV27|TRBJ2-1|.|16
CASSLSPLAAYNEQFF
TGTGCCAGCAGTTTATCTCCCTTAGCGGCCTACAATGAGCAGTTCTTC
>.|TRBV27|TRBJ2-7|many|14
CASSPGTAFYEQYF
TGTGCCAGCAGTCCCGGGACGGCATTCTACGAGCAGTACTTC
>.|TRBV6-2/TRBV6-3|TRBJ1-2|.|13
CASSDADGMGYTF
TGTGCCAGCAGCGATGCGGACGGTATGGGCTACACCTTC
>.|TRBV18|TRBJ2-1|many|15
CASSPGPFGYNEQFF
TGTGCCAGCTCACCAGGCCCCTTCGGCTACAATGAGCAGTTCTTC
>TRBD1|TRBV6-1|TRBJ1-1|many|14
CASSLTGPNTEAFF
TGTGCCAGCAGCCTGACAGGGCCGAACACTGAAGCTTTCTTT